This is a list of T cell receptor beta chains from one sample in a study of blood T cell repertoires in COVID-19. The assay was immunoSEQ multiplex PCR, and TCRdb's table has in-frame clones only and misses some. The table includes 120,000 or so clones, roughly 90% detected once. Material: peripheral blood. The source of these receptors is a woman over 75 with acute or convalescent COVID-19. Both conserved end residues are part of each CDR3. Fields, in order: CDR3 protein, V gene, J gene, D gene. D genes are given only for firm matches.

CDR3aa: CACTSGTYEQYF
v_gene: TRBV28
j_gene: TRBJ2-7
d_gene: TRBD2

CDR3aa: CASSQTQLGGTGELFF
v_gene: TRBV4-1
j_gene: TRBJ2-2
d_gene: NA

CDR3aa: CASSLAEDQPQHF
v_gene: TRBV13
j_gene: TRBJ1-5
d_gene: NA

CDR3aa: CASNLRDSGWDSQYF
v_gene: TRBV2
j_gene: TRBJ2-5
d_gene: NA

CDR3aa: CASSQEFGGATLVQETQYF
v_gene: TRBV4-2
j_gene: TRBJ2-5
d_gene: TRBD2

CDR3aa: CASSLKETQYF
v_gene: TRBV19
j_gene: TRBJ2-5
d_gene: NA

CDR3aa: CASSMDSMNTEAFF
v_gene: TRBV19
j_gene: TRBJ1-1
d_gene: NA

CDR3aa: CASSLAVVAGASTDTQYF
v_gene: TRBV7-6
j_gene: TRBJ2-3
d_gene: TRBD2

CDR3aa: CASSRDSNNSPLHF
v_gene: TRBV27
j_gene: TRBJ1-6
d_gene: NA

CDR3aa: CASAAGSGAGTDTQYF
v_gene: TRBV7-6
j_gene: TRBJ2-3
d_gene: TRBD2

CDR3aa: CASSLRQGASYEQYF
v_gene: TRBV9
j_gene: TRBJ2-7
d_gene: TRBD1

CDR3aa: CASSPGSSGANVLTF
v_gene: TRBV5-4
j_gene: TRBJ2-6
d_gene: NA

CDR3aa: CAIRGSTDTQYF
v_gene: TRBV10-3
j_gene: TRBJ2-3
d_gene: NA

CDR3aa: CASSQGQGGVRVGELFF
v_gene: TRBV4-3
j_gene: TRBJ2-2
d_gene: NA

CDR3aa: CASSEARGGLGYTF
v_gene: TRBV6-1
j_gene: TRBJ1-2
d_gene: NA

CDR3aa: CSASDRGRFSNTEAFF
v_gene: TRBV20-1
j_gene: TRBJ1-1
d_gene: TRBD1

CDR3aa: CASSPRGSSYNEQFF
v_gene: TRBV18
j_gene: TRBJ2-1
d_gene: NA

CDR3aa: CASSETSADTQYF
v_gene: TRBV10-1
j_gene: TRBJ2-3
d_gene: TRBD2

CDR3aa: CASSPRDLVLGELFF
v_gene: TRBV4-2
j_gene: TRBJ2-2
d_gene: NA

CDR3aa: CASSYSRTASEAFF
v_gene: TRBV6-5
j_gene: TRBJ1-1
d_gene: NA

CDR3aa: CASSYQGGRNTEAFF
v_gene: TRBV5-1
j_gene: TRBJ1-1
d_gene: NA

CDR3aa: CATSDTGAVLGYTF
v_gene: TRBV24-1
j_gene: TRBJ1-2
d_gene: TRBD1

CDR3aa: CASSFWGGTGGTEAFF
v_gene: TRBV5-1
j_gene: TRBJ1-1
d_gene: TRBD1

CDR3aa: CASSSRRTSGGRADTQYF
v_gene: TRBV6-2/TRBV6-3
j_gene: TRBJ2-3
d_gene: TRBD2

CDR3aa: CASAGGPNEKLFF
v_gene: TRBV7-9
j_gene: TRBJ1-4
d_gene: NA

CDR3aa: CASSGQGGDTEAFF
v_gene: TRBV5-1
j_gene: TRBJ1-1
d_gene: NA

CDR3aa: CASSSPGRGGGYTF
v_gene: TRBV5-1
j_gene: TRBJ1-2
d_gene: NA

CDR3aa: CASSIDLGSFMNTEAFF
v_gene: TRBV19
j_gene: TRBJ1-1
d_gene: NA

CDR3aa: CASSPETVYGYTF
v_gene: TRBV18
j_gene: TRBJ1-2
d_gene: NA

CDR3aa: CASSLEQGDGYTF
v_gene: TRBV7-9
j_gene: TRBJ1-2
d_gene: NA

CDR3aa: CASRGQGAGTEAFF
v_gene: TRBV3-1/TRBV3-2
j_gene: TRBJ1-1
d_gene: TRBD1

CDR3aa: CATQGQVSTDTQYF
v_gene: TRBV24-1
j_gene: TRBJ2-3
d_gene: TRBD1

CDR3aa: CASSLGDRESVNEQFF
v_gene: TRBV11-3
j_gene: TRBJ2-1
d_gene: TRBD1

CDR3aa: CASSPPGLAGGETQYF
v_gene: TRBV18
j_gene: TRBJ2-5
d_gene: TRBD2

CDR3aa: CASSFGTRAQETQYF
v_gene: TRBV5-4
j_gene: TRBJ2-5
d_gene: TRBD2

CDR3aa: CASSRREGLTDTQYF
v_gene: TRBV5-4
j_gene: TRBJ2-3
d_gene: TRBD2

CDR3aa: CASRFGLTGKNTEAFF
v_gene: TRBV6-6
j_gene: TRBJ1-1
d_gene: TRBD1

CDR3aa: CASSIQSSGNTIYF
v_gene: TRBV7-9
j_gene: TRBJ1-3
d_gene: NA

CDR3aa: CASSPPDRGVGYTF
v_gene: TRBV4-1
j_gene: TRBJ1-2
d_gene: TRBD1

CDR3aa: CASSPLSGGTKPEAFF
v_gene: TRBV5-6
j_gene: TRBJ1-1
d_gene: NA

CDR3aa: CASSLSDPSSYNSPLHF
v_gene: TRBV5-5
j_gene: TRBJ1-6
d_gene: NA

CDR3aa: CASRQGPYNEQFF
v_gene: TRBV2
j_gene: TRBJ2-1
d_gene: TRBD1

CDR3aa: CASRGGYEQFF
v_gene: TRBV28
j_gene: TRBJ2-1
d_gene: NA

CDR3aa: CASSGQGTYGYTF
v_gene: TRBV6-5
j_gene: TRBJ1-2
d_gene: TRBD1

CDR3aa: CASSATGTSSTDTQYF
v_gene: TRBV9
j_gene: TRBJ2-3
d_gene: TRBD2

CDR3aa: CASSSRRELGNEQFF
v_gene: TRBV13
j_gene: TRBJ2-1
d_gene: NA

CDR3aa: CASSKDRGTNEKLFF
v_gene: TRBV21-1
j_gene: TRBJ1-4
d_gene: NA

CDR3aa: CASRETGGGAEAFF
v_gene: TRBV2
j_gene: TRBJ1-1
d_gene: TRBD1